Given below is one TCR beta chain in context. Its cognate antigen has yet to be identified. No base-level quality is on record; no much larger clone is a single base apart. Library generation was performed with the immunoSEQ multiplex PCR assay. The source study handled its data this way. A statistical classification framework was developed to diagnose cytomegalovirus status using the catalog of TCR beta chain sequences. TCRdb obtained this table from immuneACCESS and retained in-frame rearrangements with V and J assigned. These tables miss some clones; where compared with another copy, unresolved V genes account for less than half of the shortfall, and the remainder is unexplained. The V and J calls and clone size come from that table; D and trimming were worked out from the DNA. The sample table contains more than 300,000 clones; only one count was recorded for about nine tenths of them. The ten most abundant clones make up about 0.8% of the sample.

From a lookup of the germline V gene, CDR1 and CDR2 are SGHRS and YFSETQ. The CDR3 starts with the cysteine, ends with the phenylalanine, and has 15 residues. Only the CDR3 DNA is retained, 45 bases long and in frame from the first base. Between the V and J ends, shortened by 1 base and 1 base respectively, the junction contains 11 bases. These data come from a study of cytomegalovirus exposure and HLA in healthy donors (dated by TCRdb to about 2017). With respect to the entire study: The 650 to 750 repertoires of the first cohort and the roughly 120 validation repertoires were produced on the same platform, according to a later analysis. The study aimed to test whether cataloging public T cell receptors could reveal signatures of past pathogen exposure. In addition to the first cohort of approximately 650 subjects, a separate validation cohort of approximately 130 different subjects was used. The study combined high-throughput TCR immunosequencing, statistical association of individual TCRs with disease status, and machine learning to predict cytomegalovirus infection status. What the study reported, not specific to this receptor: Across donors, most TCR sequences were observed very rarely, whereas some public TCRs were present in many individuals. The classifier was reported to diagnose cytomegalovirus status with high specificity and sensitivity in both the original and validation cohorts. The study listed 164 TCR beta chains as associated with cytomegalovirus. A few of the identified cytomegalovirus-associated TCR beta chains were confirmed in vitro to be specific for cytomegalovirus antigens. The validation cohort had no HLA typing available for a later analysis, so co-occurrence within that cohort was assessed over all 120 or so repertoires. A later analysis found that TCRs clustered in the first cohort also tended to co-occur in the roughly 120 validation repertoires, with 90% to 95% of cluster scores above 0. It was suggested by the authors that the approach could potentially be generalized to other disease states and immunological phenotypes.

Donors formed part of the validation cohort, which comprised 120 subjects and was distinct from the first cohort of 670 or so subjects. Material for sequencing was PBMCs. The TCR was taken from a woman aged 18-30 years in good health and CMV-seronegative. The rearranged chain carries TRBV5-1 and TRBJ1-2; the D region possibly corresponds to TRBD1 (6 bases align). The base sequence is TGCGCCAGCAGCTTGCAGGGGTCGATTAACTATGGCTACACCTTC. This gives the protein CASSLQGSINYGYTF.